Presented here are 26 T cell receptor beta chains from one specimen sequenced in a study of T cell responses to AZD1222 COVID-19 vaccine. TCRdb's copy holds only in-frame clones and misses some; the assay was immunoSEQ multiplex PCR. Seen here are 150,000 to 200,000 clones, about 92% observed once, and the top ten hold 1% to 1.5%. Sequenced material: peripheral blood, taken 28 days after the second AZD1222 dose. The receptors here all came from an adult who received the AZD1222 COVID-19 vaccine.

The chain recombines TRBV20-1 with TRBJ2-5; 8 nucleotides agree with TRBD2. CDR1 DFQATT and CDR2 SNEGSKA come from the germline V gene (reference sequence). This CDR3 has 15 residues. V was pared by 4 bases and J by 5 bases, with 12 bases of the junction left unmatched. The CDR3: CSANELAADRETQYF. In nucleotides, the CDR3 is TGCAGTGCTAATGAACTAGCGGCCGATAGGGAGACCCAGTACTTC.

The chain employs TRBV30 and TRBJ1-2; D gene unclear. Germline V gene data show CDR1 as GTSNPN and CDR2 as SVGIG (reference sequence). This CDR3 is 12 amino acids long. V lost 2 bases, J lost 6 bases, and 10 bases lay in between. The chain's CDR3 is CAWSSGRNGYTF. The CDR3 coding sequence is TGTGCCTGGAGTAGCGGGCGTAATGGCTACACCTTC.

V and J are TRBV18 and TRBJ2-7; D is ambiguous. Germline-derived CDR1 and CDR2 are KGHSH and LQKENI. The V end was cut by 2 bases, the J end by 1 base, with 9 bases between. The CDR3 totals 14 residues. The CDR3 coding sequence is TGTGCCAGCTCACCAAGTGTCGGGTCCTACGAGCAGTACTTC. Translating gives CASSPSVGSYEQYF.

The V call is TRBV6-6, the J call TRBJ1-5; D might be TRBD1 (6 bases). Germline-derived CDR1 and CDR2 are MNHNY and SVGAGI (reference sequence). The CDR3 loop spans 16 amino acids. V lost 5 bases, J lost 5 bases, and 19 bases lay in between. The DNA of the CDR3 is TGTGCCAGCAGTCGCGGAATCGACAGGAGCTATCAGCCCCAGCATTTT. It translates to CASSRGIDRSYQPQHF.

The rearrangement links TRBV3-1 (or the pseudogene TRBV3-2) to TRBJ2-1; TRBD2 agrees at 10 bases. The V and J ends lost 4 bases and 6 bases, in that order; junction bases with no gene match: 6. Germline CDR1 is LGHDT and CDR2 is YNNKEL (reference sequence). The CDR3 covers 15 residues. CDR3: CASSRGLADLNEQFF. In DNA form, the CDR3 reads TGTGCCAGCAGCCGCGGACTAGCGGACCTCAATGAGCAGTTCTTC.

This chain connects TRBV6-1 to TRBJ2-5, with 9 bases identical to TRBD2. In germline, CDR1 is MNHNS, CDR2 SASEGT. V shed 1 base, J shed 3 bases, and the junction held 3 bases outside the gene matches. This CDR3 spans 15 amino acids. CDR3 residues: CASSEGSGRKETQYF. CDR3 bases: TGTGCCAGCAGTGAAGGTAGCGGGAGAAAAGAGACCCAGTACTTC.

The gene calls are TRBV28 and TRBJ2-7; 12 bases are shared with TRBD1. Germline CDR1 MDHEN, CDR2 SYDVKM. Unmatched junction bases numbered 12, after V lost 5 bases and J lost 4 bases. This CDR3 is built from 17 residues. DNA for the CDR3: TGTGCCAGCAGTAGCACCGGGACAGGGGGCGGGGTGTACGAGCAGTACTTC. This codes for CASSSTGTGGGVYEQYF.

The genes are TRBV2 and TRBJ2-5, with 9 bases fitting TRBD2. Germline CDR1 is SNHLY and CDR2 is FYNNEI. V lost 3 bases to trimming and J lost 2 bases; unmatched junction nucleotides: 13. The CDR3 loop spans 18 amino acids. The CDR3 loop reads CASSDPRAGGPRQETQYF. The CDR3 DNA is TGTGCCAGCAGTGACCCCCGAGCGGGGGGCCCCCGACAAGAGACCCAGTACTTC.

The V gene is TRBV19, the J gene TRBJ2-2; no reliable D call. V gave up 4 bases and J gave up 0 bases, with 3 bases separating them. The CDR3 sequence is 13 residues long. CDR1 is LNHDA and CDR2 is SQIVND in the germline V gene (reference sequence). In nucleotides, the CDR3 is TGTGCCAGTAGTAACCCGAACACCGGGGAGCTGTTTTTT. It translates to CASSNPNTGELFF.

The chain links TRBV18 to TRBJ1-2; D is uncertain. Trimming took off 3 bases at V and 8 bases at J, with 10 bases between the two ends. In germline, CDR1 is KGHSH, CDR2 LQKENI. CDR3 length: 12 residues. In DNA, the CDR3 is TGTGCCAGCTCACCGATGGAGGAGGGCTACACCTTC. This encodes CASSPMEEGYTF.

The chain joins TRBV7-9 to TRBJ2-1; D could derive from TRBD1 or TRBD2 (6 bases each). The CDR3 spans 16 residues. V gave up 0 bases and J gave up 0 bases, with 9 bases separating them. CDR1 SEHNR and CDR2 FQNEAQ come from the germline V gene (reference sequence). CDR3: CASSLAGGRSYNEQFF. The CDR3, as DNA: TGTGCCAGCAGCTTAGCGGGGGGCCGCTCCTACAATGAGCAGTTCTTC.

This rearrangement joins TRBV7-2 to TRBJ2-1, with 7 bases fitting TRBD2. J was trimmed by 5 bases and V by 3 bases; bases with no gene match: 7. Germline CDR1 is SGHTA and CDR2 is FQGNSA. This CDR3 comprises 15 residues. In nucleotides, the CDR3 is TGTGCCAGCAGCTTCCAGCGGGGACGGGACAATGAGCAGTTCTTC. This codes for CASSFQRGRDNEQFF. Looking up the rest from reference TRBV7-2 and TRBJ2-1 gives the full variable domain: GAGVSQSPSNKVTEKGKDVELRCDPISGHTALYWYRQSLGQGLEFLIYFQGNSAPDKSGLPSDRFSAERTGGSVSTLTIQRTQQEDSAVYLCASSFQRGRDNEQFFGPGTRLTVL.

The chain joins TRBV3-1 (or the pseudogene TRBV3-2) to TRBJ2-3, with TRBD2 matching 8 bases. The CDR3 has 17 amino acids. Trimming at V came to 1 base and at J to 0 bases, leaving 6 bases not matched to a gene. The germline V gene encodes CDR1 LGHDT and CDR2 YNNKEL (reference sequence). The CDR3 sequence is CASSQAGGEGSTDTQYF. CDR3 sequence (DNA): TGTGCCAGCAGCCAAGCGGGGGGGGAGGGCAGCACAGATACGCAGTATTTT.

The chain uses TRBV28 and TRBJ2-3; 9 bases line up with TRBD1. The V segment lost 6 bases and the J segment 5 bases; nucleotides outside the gene matches: 9. Germline V gene sequence: CDR1 MDHEN, CDR2 SYDVKM. CDR3 length: 15 residues. The CDR3 nucleotides read TGTGCCAGCAGCCGGACAGGGGCGGGGATAGATACGCAGTATTTT. Its translation is CASSRTGAGIDTQYF. The variable domain in full, with the rest retrieved from reference TRBV28 and TRBJ2-3, is DVKVTQSSRYLVKRTGEKVFLECVQDMDHENMFWYRQDPGLGLRLIYFSYDVKMKEKGDIPEGYSVSREKKERFSLILESASTNQTSMYLCASSRTGAGIDTQYFGPGTRLTVL.

This clone was found once. The chain joins TRBV4-2 to TRBJ1-6; no clear D. Trimming pared 1 base from V and 2 bases from J, leaving 9 bases between. This CDR3 region has 16 residues. The germline CDR1 and CDR2 sequences are LGHNA and YNFKEQ. CDR3 in amino acids: CASSQAKFPYNSPLHF. In DNA form, the CDR3 reads TGTGCCAGCAGCCAAGCGAAATTTCCCTATAATTCACCCCTCCACTTT.

The chain joins TRBV6-1 to TRBJ1-2; D is possibly TRBD1 (5 bases). The V gene lost 3 bases and the J gene lost 0 bases, with 8 bases spanning the gap. The CDR3 is 14 residues long. Germline CDR1 MNHNS, CDR2 SASEGT. DNA for the CDR3: TGTGCCAGCAGTGAGGGACGGGCTAACTATGGCTACACCTTC. This encodes CASSEGRANYGYTF.

In this sample, this clone turned up once. The J gene is TRBJ2-1, the V gene TRBV7-3; 9 positions agree with TRBD2. Germline V CDR1 and CDR2: SGHTA, FQGTGA. The CDR3 contains 16 residues. V lost 1 base and J lost 5; bases outside the gene matches: 6. The CDR3 DNA sequence: TGTGCCAGCAGCTTAAACAGCGGGAGGATCAACAATGAGCAGTTCTTC. Translated: CASSLNSGRINNEQFF.

The genes are TRBV28 and TRBJ2-1, with TRBD2 matching over 8 bases. The V and J ends lost 6 bases and 4 bases, in that order; junction bases with no gene match: 20. The CDR3 length is 19 residues. Germline CDR1 reads MDHEN; CDR2 reads SYDVKM. CDR3 nucleotide sequence: TGTGCCAGCAGCCCCCCCATGACTAGCGAACGCTCTTATTACAATGAGCAGTTCTTC. Translation gives CASSPPMTSERSYYNEQFF.

The chain links TRBV25-1 to TRBJ1-5; D is perhaps TRBD1 (6 bases). Trimming took off 9 bases at V and 14 bases at J, with 17 bases between the two ends. This CDR3 is 11 amino acids long. Per the germline V gene, CDR1 is MGHDK and CDR2 is SYGVNS. CDR3 bases: TGTGCCAGTACCGGGGGGCAGGGGAAGCATTTT. As protein: CASTGGQGKHF.

The chain joins TRBV27 to TRBJ1-2, with 7 bases matching TRBD1. Germline CDR1 and CDR2: MNHEY and SMNVEV (reference sequence). The CDR3 has 15 amino acids. J gave up 4 bases and V 2 bases, and 7 bases lay outside the gene matches. The chain's CDR3 is CASSLASGTVYGYTF. The CDR3 coding sequence is TGTGCCAGCAGTTTAGCCTCCGGGACAGTCTATGGCTACACCTTC.

This chain links TRBV12-5 with TRBJ2-1; D gene ambiguous. Trimming removed 8 bases at V and 6 bases at J, with 20 bases between. The CDR3 consists of 15 residues. Germline values: CDR1 LGHNT, CDR2 FRNRAP. Here the CDR3 DNA reads TGTGCTAGTAAGGGCCCGCAAAGACAAAGCAATGAGCAGTTCTTC. Translation: CASKGPQRQSNEQFF.

The chain has TRBV28 and TRBJ2-6; 9 nucleotides match TRBD1. The length of the CDR3 is 18 residues. From germline, CDR1 is MDHEN and CDR2 SYDVKM. With 5 bases clipped from V and 1 base from J, the junction kept 9 bases outside the gene matches. DNA for the CDR3: TGTGCCAGCAGTCCGAACAGGGGGCTCAGGTCTGGGGCCAACGTCCTGACTTTC. Amino acid sequence: CASSPNRGLRSGANVLTF.

The J gene is TRBJ1-1, the V gene TRBV20-1, with D tentatively TRBD1 (5 bases). The CDR3 loop spans 14 amino acids. Trimming left V 3 bases short and J 0 bases short, with 11 bases between. From germline, CDR1 is DFQATT and CDR2 SNEGSKA (reference sequence). CDR3 region: CSASRGSMNTEAFF. CDR3 sequence (DNA): TGCAGTGCTAGTAGGGGCTCCATGAACACTGAAGCTTTCTTT.

This clone appeared once. V usage is TRBV4-1 and J usage is TRBJ2-2; 9 bases are a match to TRBD2. Germline trimming cut 5 bases from V and 1 base from J; bases unmatched to any gene: 2. Germline V gene sequence: CDR1 MGHRA, CDR2 YSYEKL. CDR3 size: 15 residues. The CDR3 DNA reads TGCGCCAGCAGCGTTAGCGGGGGGAACACCGGGGAGCTGTTTTTT. It encodes CASSVSGGNTGELFF.

The chain couples TRBV10-3 to TRBJ2-7; D is uncertain. The CDR3 is made up of 17 amino acids. V shed 7 bases and J shed 2 bases, with 24 bases lying between them. Germline V CDR1 and CDR2: ENHRY, SYGVKD. CDR3 DNA sequence: TGTGCCATCACCCCGCGCGGCGACCAGTGGGGTGCCTACGAGCAGTACTTC. Amino acids: CAITPRGDQWGAYEQYF.

The V and J genes are TRBV11-2 and TRBJ2-2; the D gene is possibly TRBD2 (5 bases). CDR1 is SGHAT, CDR2 FQNNGV, per germline. The CDR3 spans 16 residues. V dropped 1 base and J dropped 1 base, with 10 bases sitting between them. The CDR3 region is CASSLVVGRNTGELFF. The CDR3 nucleotides are TGTGCCAGCAGCTTAGTGGTGGGGAGGAACACCGGGGAGCTGTTTTTT.